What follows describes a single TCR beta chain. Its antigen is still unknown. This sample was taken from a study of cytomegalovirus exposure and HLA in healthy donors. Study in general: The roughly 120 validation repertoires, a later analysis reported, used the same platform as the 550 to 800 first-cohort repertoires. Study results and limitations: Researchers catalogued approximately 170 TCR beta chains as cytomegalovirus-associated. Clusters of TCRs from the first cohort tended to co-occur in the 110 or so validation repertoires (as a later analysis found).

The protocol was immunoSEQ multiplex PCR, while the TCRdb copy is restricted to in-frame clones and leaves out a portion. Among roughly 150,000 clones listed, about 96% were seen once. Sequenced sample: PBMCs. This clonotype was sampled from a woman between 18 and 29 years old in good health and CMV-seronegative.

The CDR3 coding sequence is TGTGCCAGCAGCTTAGCCGGGAGTTACACTGAAGCTTTCTTT. Its translation is CASSLAGSYTEAFF. V and J are TRBV7-9 and TRBJ1-1; D uncertain. The germline V gene encodes CDR1 SEHNR and CDR2 FQNEAQ (reference sequence). The CDR3 is 14 amino acids. Trimming stripped 0 bases from V and 3 bases from J, with 8 bases between.